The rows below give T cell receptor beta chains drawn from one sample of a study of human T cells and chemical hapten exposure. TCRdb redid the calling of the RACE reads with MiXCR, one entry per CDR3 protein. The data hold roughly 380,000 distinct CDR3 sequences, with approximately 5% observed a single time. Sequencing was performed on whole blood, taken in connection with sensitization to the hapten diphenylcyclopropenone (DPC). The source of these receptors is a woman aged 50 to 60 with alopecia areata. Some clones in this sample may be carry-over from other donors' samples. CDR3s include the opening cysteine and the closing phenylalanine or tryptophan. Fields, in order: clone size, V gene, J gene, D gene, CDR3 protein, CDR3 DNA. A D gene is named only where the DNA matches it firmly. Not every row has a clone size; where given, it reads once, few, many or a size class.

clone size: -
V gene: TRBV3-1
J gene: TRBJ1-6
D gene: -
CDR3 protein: CASSHPLGRDSPLHF
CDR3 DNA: TGTGCCAGCAGCCATCCCCTTGGACGGGATTCACCCCTCCACTTT

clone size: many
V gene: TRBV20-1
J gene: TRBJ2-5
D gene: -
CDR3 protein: CSARDPGRVWETQYF
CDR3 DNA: TGCAGTGCTAGAGATCCCGGTAGGGTTTGGGAGACCCAGTACTTC

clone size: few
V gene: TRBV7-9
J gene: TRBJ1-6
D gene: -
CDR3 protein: CASTYSGRTENSPLHF
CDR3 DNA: TGTGCCAGCACCTATTCTGGGAGGACGGAGAATTCACCCCTCCACTTT

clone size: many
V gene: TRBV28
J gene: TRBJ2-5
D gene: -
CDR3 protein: CASSFSRSGIQETQYF
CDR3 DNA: TGTGCCAGCAGTTTTTCTAGGAGCGGTATCCAAGAGACCCAGTACTTC

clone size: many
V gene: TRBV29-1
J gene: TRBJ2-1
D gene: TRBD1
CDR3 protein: CSVDKTGLRHEQFF
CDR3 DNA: TGCAGCGTTGATAAGACAGGGCTAAGACATGAGCAGTTCTTC

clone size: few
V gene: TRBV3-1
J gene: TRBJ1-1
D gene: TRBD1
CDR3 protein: CASSYSHRGGTEAFF
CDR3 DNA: TGTGCCAGCAGCTACTCGCACAGGGGCGGCACTGAAGCTTTCTTT

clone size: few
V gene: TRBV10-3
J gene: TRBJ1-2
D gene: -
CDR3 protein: CAITTGQSYGYTF
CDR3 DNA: TGTGCCATCACTACCGGACAGTCCTATGGCTACACCTTC

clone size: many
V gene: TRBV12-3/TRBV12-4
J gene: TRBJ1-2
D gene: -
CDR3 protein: CASSLMAGDGYTF
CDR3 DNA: TGTGCCAGCAGTTTAATGGCAGGGGATGGCTACACCTTC

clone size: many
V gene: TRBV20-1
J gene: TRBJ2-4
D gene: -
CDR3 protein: CSARGSLSKNIQYF
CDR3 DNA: TGCAGTGCTAGGGGCAGTTTGTCCAAAAACATTCAGTACTTC

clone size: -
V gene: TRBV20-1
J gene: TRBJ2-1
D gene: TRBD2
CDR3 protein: CSARDTSGDEQFF
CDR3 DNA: TGCAGTGCTAGGGACACTAGCGGCGATGAGCAGTTCTTC

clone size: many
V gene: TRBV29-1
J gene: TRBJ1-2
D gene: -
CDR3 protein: CSVGPPEVQAHGYTF
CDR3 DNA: TGCAGCGTGGGTCCCCCCGAAGTCCAGGCCCATGGCTACACCTTC

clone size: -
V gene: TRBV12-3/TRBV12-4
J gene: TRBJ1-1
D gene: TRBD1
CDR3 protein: CASNAQGAADTEAFF
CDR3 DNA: TGTGCCAGCAATGCACAGGGGGCCGCCGACACTGAAGCTTTCTTT

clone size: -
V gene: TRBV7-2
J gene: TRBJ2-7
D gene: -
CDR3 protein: CASSRDRLKQYF
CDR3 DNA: TGTGCCAGCAGCCGGGACCGTCTCAAGCAGTACTTC

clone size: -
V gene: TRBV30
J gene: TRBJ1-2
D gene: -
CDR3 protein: CAWSVISYGYTF
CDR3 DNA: TGTGCCTGGAGTGTAATCAGCTATGGCTACACCTTC

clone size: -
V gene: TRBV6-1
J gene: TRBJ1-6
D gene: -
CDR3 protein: CASSDLTMNSPLHF
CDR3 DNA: TGTGCCAGCAGTGATCTAACGATGAATTCACCCCTCCACTTT

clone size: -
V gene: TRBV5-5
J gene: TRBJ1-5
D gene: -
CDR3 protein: CASSLERREPQHF
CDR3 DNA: TGTGCCAGCAGCTTGGAACGCCGAGAACCCCAGCATTTT

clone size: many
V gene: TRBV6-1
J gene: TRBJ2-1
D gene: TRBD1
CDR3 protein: CASSEGGQGTGEQFF
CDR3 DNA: TGTGCCAGCAGTGAAGGGGGACAGGGTACCGGTGAGCAGTTCTTC

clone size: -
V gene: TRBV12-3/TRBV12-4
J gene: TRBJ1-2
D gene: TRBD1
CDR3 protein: CASSEGGPGGYTF
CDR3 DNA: TGTGCCAGCAGTGAAGGGGGCCCGGGGGGCTACACCTTC

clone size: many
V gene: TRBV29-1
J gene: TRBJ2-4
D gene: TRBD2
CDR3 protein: CSAGGVGTGGNIQYF
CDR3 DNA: TGCAGCGCTGGGGGGGTCGGGACCGGAGGAAACATTCAGTACTTC